The rows below give T cell receptor beta chains drawn from one sample of a study of CD8 T cells in Susac syndrome. One entry per CDR3 protein results from TCRdb running MiXCR on the immunoSEQ multiplex PCR reads. The sample has over 100,000 distinct CDR3 sequences, 90% to 96% seen once; the top ten hold 0.096%. Sequencing was performed on CD4+ T cells from PBMCs. All receptors come from a human donor in good health. Each CDR3 is given with its conserved first and last residue. Each record gives: V gene, clone size, J gene, D gene, CDR3 DNA, CDR3 protein. D genes are given only for firm matches. Some rows mark clone size as missing; the rest say once, few, many or name a class of expanded clone.

v_gene: TRBV6-1
abundance: -
j_gene: TRBJ2-4
d_gene: -
CDR3nt: TGTGCCAGCAGTGAAATGGTAGCCAAAAACATTCAGTACTTC
CDR3aa: CASSEMVAKNIQYF

v_gene: TRBV16
abundance: -
j_gene: TRBJ2-7
d_gene: TRBD1
CDR3nt: TGTGCCAGCAGCCAATCTGGGACAGGGTCCTACGAGCAGTACTTC
CDR3aa: CASSQSGTGSYEQYF

v_gene: TRBV5-1
abundance: -
j_gene: TRBJ2-7
d_gene: -
CDR3nt: TGCGCCAGCAGCTTGGGGCGGGACTACGAGCAGTACTTC
CDR3aa: CASSLGRDYEQYF

v_gene: TRBV14
abundance: -
j_gene: TRBJ2-7
d_gene: TRBD2
CDR3nt: TGTGCCAGCAGCCAAGAGTGGACTAGCGTGAGGCAGTACTTC
CDR3aa: CASSQEWTSVRQYF

v_gene: TRBV5-1
abundance: -
j_gene: TRBJ2-7
d_gene: -
CDR3nt: TGCGCCAGCAGCTTGGACGGCAGGACCTACGAGCAGTACTTC
CDR3aa: CASSLDGRTYEQYF

v_gene: TRBV3-1
abundance: -
j_gene: TRBJ2-3
d_gene: -
CDR3nt: TGTGCCAGCAGCCAAGGGGTCGGGGGACTCCAGTATTTT
CDR3aa: CASSQGVGGLQYF

v_gene: TRBV28
abundance: -
j_gene: TRBJ1-5
d_gene: -
CDR3nt: TGTGCCAGCGGCTCAACGAGCAATCAGCCCCAGCATTTT
CDR3aa: CASGSTSNQPQHF

v_gene: TRBV28
abundance: -
j_gene: TRBJ1-2
d_gene: -
CDR3nt: TGTGCCAGCAGTCCGGGCAACCTTAACTATGGCTACACCTTC
CDR3aa: CASSPGNLNYGYTF

v_gene: TRBV24-1
abundance: -
j_gene: TRBJ1-6
d_gene: -
CDR3nt: TGTGCCACCAGTGCGGTCAAGGGTTCACCCCTCCACTTT
CDR3aa: CATSAVKGSPLHF

v_gene: TRBV5-4
abundance: once
j_gene: TRBJ2-7
d_gene: -
CDR3nt: TGTGCCAGCAGCTCCCCGATGTCGGGGTTCGAGCAGTACTTC
CDR3aa: CASSSPMSGFEQYF

v_gene: TRBV3-1
abundance: -
j_gene: TRBJ2-7
d_gene: -
CDR3nt: TGTGCCAGCAGCCAAGATACAGCCTACGAGCAGTACTTC
CDR3aa: CASSQDTAYEQYF

v_gene: TRBV29-1
abundance: -
j_gene: TRBJ2-7
d_gene: -
CDR3nt: TGCAGCGTTCAAGGGCTTGCAGGGCTGAGATACGAGCAGTACTTC
CDR3aa: CSVQGLAGLRYEQYF

v_gene: TRBV19
abundance: -
j_gene: TRBJ2-3
d_gene: -
CDR3nt: TGTGCCAGTAGTATGGTCGCAGGTCCAGATACGCAGTATTTT
CDR3aa: CASSMVAGPDTQYF

v_gene: TRBV7-2
abundance: -
j_gene: TRBJ2-4
d_gene: -
CDR3nt: TGTGCCAGCAGCGGCGGCGGGGGCGCAGCCAAAAACATTCAGTACTTC
CDR3aa: CASSGGGGAAKNIQYF

v_gene: TRBV5-6
abundance: -
j_gene: TRBJ1-1
d_gene: TRBD1
CDR3nt: TGTGCCAGCAGCCTGAGGGGGCTTTACGCTGAAGCTTTCTTT
CDR3aa: CASSLRGLYAEAFF

v_gene: TRBV19
abundance: -
j_gene: TRBJ1-2
d_gene: TRBD1
CDR3nt: TGTGCCAGTACAGGACAGGGTGTTAACTATGGCTACACCTTC
CDR3aa: CASTGQGVNYGYTF

v_gene: TRBV7-2
abundance: -
j_gene: TRBJ2-2
d_gene: TRBD2
CDR3nt: TGTGCCAGCAGCACGACTAGCGGAATCGGGGAGCTGTTTTTT
CDR3aa: CASSTTSGIGELFF

v_gene: TRBV27
abundance: -
j_gene: TRBJ1-1
d_gene: -
CDR3nt: TGTGCCAGCAGTTTATCCAGGAACACTGAAGCTTTCTTT
CDR3aa: CASSLSRNTEAFF

v_gene: TRBV12-2
abundance: -
j_gene: TRBJ1-1
d_gene: -
CDR3nt: TGTGCAAGTCGCAGAGCGGACAGCCTGAACACTGAAGCTTTCTTT
CDR3aa: CASRRADSLNTEAFF

v_gene: TRBV29-1
abundance: -
j_gene: TRBJ2-3
d_gene: TRBD2
CDR3nt: TGCAGCGTTGCCGCTAGCGGGCCAACAGATACGCAGTATTTT
CDR3aa: CSVAASGPTDTQYF

v_gene: TRBV23-1
abundance: -
j_gene: TRBJ1-4
d_gene: TRBD1
CDR3nt: TGCGCCAGCAAGGACAGGGGAAATGAAAAACTGTTTTTT
CDR3aa: CASKDRGNEKLFF

v_gene: TRBV3-1
abundance: -
j_gene: TRBJ1-1
d_gene: -
CDR3nt: TGTGCCAGCGCCATGGTGGCGGAAGCAGAAGCTTTCTTT
CDR3aa: CASAMVAEAEAFF

v_gene: TRBV5-1
abundance: -
j_gene: TRBJ2-7
d_gene: TRBD1
CDR3nt: TGCGCCAGCAGCAAGGGACAGGGGGACTACGAGCAGTACTTC
CDR3aa: CASSKGQGDYEQYF

v_gene: TRBV6-5
abundance: -
j_gene: TRBJ1-5
d_gene: -
CDR3nt: TGTGCCAGCAGTTACAGGGACAATCAGCCCCAGCATTTT
CDR3aa: CASSYRDNQPQHF

v_gene: TRBV6-5
abundance: -
j_gene: TRBJ2-3
d_gene: TRBD2
CDR3nt: TGTGCCAGCAGCCCCTGGGCGGGAGTGACAGATACGCAGTATTTT
CDR3aa: CASSPWAGVTDTQYF

v_gene: TRBV18
abundance: few
j_gene: TRBJ1-1
d_gene: -
CDR3nt: TGTGCCAGCTCACTGTCGATGAACACTGAAGCTTTCTTT
CDR3aa: CASSLSMNTEAFF

v_gene: TRBV12-3/TRBV12-4
abundance: once
j_gene: TRBJ2-7
d_gene: -
CDR3nt: TGTGCCAGCAGCTCCGACAGGCCCTACGAGCAGTACTTC
CDR3aa: CASSSDRPYEQYF

v_gene: TRBV3-1
abundance: -
j_gene: TRBJ2-3
d_gene: -
CDR3nt: TGTGCCAGCAGTGCTAGTCCAGATACGCAGTATTTT
CDR3aa: CASSASPDTQYF

v_gene: TRBV7-3
abundance: -
j_gene: TRBJ1-2
d_gene: TRBD1
CDR3nt: TGTGCCAGCAGCTACGACAGGGGAGGCGGCTACACCTTC
CDR3aa: CASSYDRGGGYTF

v_gene: TRBV27
abundance: -
j_gene: TRBJ1-1
d_gene: -
CDR3nt: TGTGCCAGCAGCCTCACATGGGGGGGCACTGAAGCTTTCTTT
CDR3aa: CASSLTWGGTEAFF

v_gene: TRBV5-1
abundance: -
j_gene: TRBJ2-7
d_gene: TRBD1
CDR3nt: TGCGCCAGCAGCTCGGGTCTCGGGACAGGGACATACGAGCAGTACTTC
CDR3aa: CASSSGLGTGTYEQYF

v_gene: TRBV6-2/TRBV6-3
abundance: -
j_gene: TRBJ1-1
d_gene: TRBD1
CDR3nt: TGTGCCAGCAGTTCCCCGGGACAGGGGATGTCAGCTTTCTTT
CDR3aa: CASSSPGQGMSAFF

v_gene: TRBV7-2
abundance: -
j_gene: TRBJ1-5
d_gene: -
CDR3nt: TGTGCCAGCAGCTATTCCGGGGAGATTCAGCCCCAGCATTTT
CDR3aa: CASSYSGEIQPQHF

v_gene: TRBV5-1
abundance: -
j_gene: TRBJ2-3
d_gene: TRBD1
CDR3nt: TGCGCCAGCAACTATATCGGACAGGGGGTCCCAGATACGCAGTATTTT
CDR3aa: CASNYIGQGVPDTQYF

v_gene: TRBV20-1
abundance: -
j_gene: TRBJ1-1
d_gene: -
CDR3nt: TGCAGCGCGCCTAGGAAGGCTGAAGCTTTCTTT
CDR3aa: CSAPRKAEAFF

v_gene: TRBV9
abundance: -
j_gene: TRBJ2-1
d_gene: TRBD2
CDR3nt: TGTGCCAGCAGCGCCGTAGCGGGGGCTTACAATGAGCAGTTCTTC
CDR3aa: CASSAVAGAYNEQFF

v_gene: TRBV3-1
abundance: -
j_gene: TRBJ2-6
d_gene: TRBD1
CDR3nt: TGTGCCAGCAGTCCGGGACAGGTTCGCTCTGGGGCCAACGTCCTGACTTTC
CDR3aa: CASSPGQVRSGANVLTF

v_gene: TRBV7-9
abundance: -
j_gene: TRBJ2-4
d_gene: -
CDR3nt: TGTGCCAGCAGCTTAGACCGGACACCCTCAGCCAAAAACATTCAGTACTTC
CDR3aa: CASSLDRTPSAKNIQYF

v_gene: TRBV4-2
abundance: -
j_gene: TRBJ2-3
d_gene: -
CDR3nt: TGTGCCAGCAGCCAAGATCCCGGCCCGGCAGATACGCAGTATTTT
CDR3aa: CASSQDPGPADTQYF

v_gene: TRBV7-2
abundance: -
j_gene: TRBJ1-5
d_gene: -
CDR3nt: TGTGCCAGCAGTCGAAAGGGCCACTATGATCAGCCCCAGCATTTT
CDR3aa: CASSRKGHYDQPQHF

v_gene: TRBV24-1
abundance: -
j_gene: TRBJ2-2
d_gene: -
CDR3nt: TGTGCCACCAGTGATCAAGGGGCGCGTACCGGGGAGCTGTTTTTT
CDR3aa: CATSDQGARTGELFF

v_gene: TRBV3-1
abundance: -
j_gene: TRBJ2-7
d_gene: -
CDR3nt: TGTGCCAGCAGCTCTAGTGGAAGTTCCTACGAGCAGTACTTC
CDR3aa: CASSSSGSSYEQYF

v_gene: TRBV29-1
abundance: -
j_gene: TRBJ2-3
d_gene: -
CDR3nt: TGCAGCGTTGATGTGGGAATAGATACGCAGTATTTT
CDR3aa: CSVDVGIDTQYF

v_gene: TRBV3-1
abundance: once
j_gene: TRBJ2-5
d_gene: -
CDR3nt: TGTGCCAGCAACCCAAGTGGAAGGCAAGGGGAGACCCAGTACTTC
CDR3aa: CASNPSGRQGETQYF

v_gene: TRBV28
abundance: -
j_gene: TRBJ1-6
d_gene: -
CDR3nt: TGTGCCAGCAGTTTCCCGGCGCCAAATTCACCCCTCCACTTT
CDR3aa: CASSFPAPNSPLHF

v_gene: TRBV5-1
abundance: -
j_gene: TRBJ1-4
d_gene: -
CDR3nt: TGCGCCAGCAGCTTAATGGGGCTCGGTGAAAAACTGTTTTTT
CDR3aa: CASSLMGLGEKLFF

v_gene: TRBV7-2
abundance: -
j_gene: TRBJ2-7
d_gene: -
CDR3nt: TGTGCCAGCAGCTATACGACAGAGTTCCCCTACGAGCAGTACTTC
CDR3aa: CASSYTTEFPYEQYF

v_gene: TRBV7-8
abundance: -
j_gene: TRBJ2-1
d_gene: -
CDR3nt: TGTGCCAGCAGCTCCGACGTTAGGAGAGGCGATGAGCAGTTCTTC
CDR3aa: CASSSDVRRGDEQFF

v_gene: TRBV12-3/TRBV12-4
abundance: once
j_gene: TRBJ2-3
d_gene: -
CDR3nt: TGTGCCAGCAGTCAAACAGGCTTAGGCACAGATACGCAGTATTTT
CDR3aa: CASSQTGLGTDTQYF

v_gene: TRBV12-3/TRBV12-4
abundance: -
j_gene: TRBJ2-7
d_gene: TRBD1
CDR3nt: TGTGCCAGCAGTTTAGCGCTGGGACAGCAAAACTCCTACGAGCAGTACTTC
CDR3aa: CASSLALGQQNSYEQYF

v_gene: TRBV18
abundance: few
j_gene: TRBJ2-7
d_gene: TRBD1
CDR3nt: TGTGCCAGCTCACCCGGGACAGCCTACGAGCAGTACTTC
CDR3aa: CASSPGTAYEQYF

v_gene: TRBV5-1
abundance: -
j_gene: TRBJ2-7
d_gene: -
CDR3nt: TGCGCCAGCAGCTACACATCTCAGGGGTCCTACGAGCAGTACTTC
CDR3aa: CASSYTSQGSYEQYF

v_gene: TRBV20-1
abundance: -
j_gene: TRBJ2-7
d_gene: TRBD2
CDR3nt: TGCAGTGCTGCCGGGACTAGCGGGGGGCCGTACGAGCAGTACTTC
CDR3aa: CSAAGTSGGPYEQYF

v_gene: TRBV5-1
abundance: -
j_gene: TRBJ2-3
d_gene: TRBD1
CDR3nt: TGCGCCAGCAGCTTGGAAGGGGGCCCCGGAGATACGCAGTATTTT
CDR3aa: CASSLEGGPGDTQYF

v_gene: TRBV7-9
abundance: -
j_gene: TRBJ2-1
d_gene: TRBD1
CDR3nt: TGTGCCAGCAGGCCGCAGGGGGCGCGTCAGGCTGAGCAGTTCTTC
CDR3aa: CASRPQGARQAEQFF

v_gene: TRBV7-9
abundance: -
j_gene: TRBJ2-7
d_gene: -
CDR3nt: TGTGCCAGCAGCCCCCTTAGGGACTACGAGCAGTACTTC
CDR3aa: CASSPLRDYEQYF

v_gene: TRBV14
abundance: -
j_gene: TRBJ2-7
d_gene: TRBD2
CDR3nt: TGTGCCAGCAGCCGCCAAGCTTTAGGACAGACAAGCGGGAGACGATACGAGCAGTACTTC
CDR3aa: CASSRQALGQTSGRRYEQYF

v_gene: TRBV7-3
abundance: -
j_gene: TRBJ2-3
d_gene: TRBD2
CDR3nt: TGTGCCAGCAGCTCCCATAGCGGGAGGGCCCCCACAGATACGCAGTATTTT
CDR3aa: CASSSHSGRAPTDTQYF

v_gene: TRBV15
abundance: -
j_gene: TRBJ1-5
d_gene: -
CDR3nt: TGTGCCACCAGCAGAATCGGACAGCATCAGCCCCAGCATTTT
CDR3aa: CATSRIGQHQPQHF